The clone carrying this TCR beta chain was picked up many times. What it binds is not known. The record originates from a study of human T cells and chemical hapten exposure. Looking at the study overall: An area of 2 cm by approximately 2.1 cm on upper inner arm skin received 2% DPC for sensitization. Chiefly women, the patients showed alopecia areata, totalis or universalis. There were per-sample TCR yield variations, arising mainly from small pooled library volume differences. General study results and limits: With alopecia, donors may have immune responses unlike healthy people's.

The time point was: patch test 2, 6 weeks after DPC sensitization. Described treatment: therapeutic diphenylcyclopropenone sensitization with weekly scalp DPC. TCRdb redid the calling of the RACE reads with MiXCR, one entry per CDR3 protein. The profile shows under 90,000 distinct CDR3 sequences, 8.5% of them singletons. CDR3 size: 14 residues. Trimming stripped 4 bases from V and 0 bases from J, with 9 bases between. Germline V gene data show CDR1 as MNHEY and CDR2 as SVGEGT. The sequencing here drew on whole blood, taken in connection with sensitization to the hapten diphenylcyclopropenone (DPC). The rearrangement joins TRBV6-2 or TRBV6-3 to TRBJ1-1, with D maybe TRBD1 (5 bases). The source of this sequence is a woman between 50 and 59 years old with alopecia areata. Some clones in this sample may be carry-over from other donors' samples. CDR3 DNA: TGTGCCAGCAGTTCGGGACTCCTGAACACTGAAGCTTTCTTT. This translates into CASSSGLLNTEAFF.